Listed below are T cell receptor beta chains from one sample, sequenced in a study of identifying expanded T cells in peripheral blood. Produced via immunoSEQ multiplex PCR; TCRdb's table is partial and in-frame only. The profile shows over 75,000 clones, approximately 89% of them singletons. Sequenced sample: blood. The receptors were gathered from a person between 18 and 75 years old in good health. CDR3s include the opening cysteine and the closing phenylalanine or tryptophan. The D gene is left open where the match is weak. Some rows have no size entry. The others give once, few or many, or a class for an expanded clone.

NA	TRBJ2-1	TRBV9	NA	CASSVALVTEQFF	TGTGCCAGCAGCGTAGCTTTAGTTACTGAGCAGTTCTTC
NA	TRBJ2-3	TRBV7-2	NA	CASSLARGASDTQYF	TGTGCCAGCAGCTTAGCGAGGGGGGCTAGCGATACGCAGTATTTT
NA	TRBJ2-3	TRBV6-4	many	CASSSGSTDTQYF	TGTGCCAGCAGTAGCGGGAGCACAGATACGCAGTATTTT
NA	TRBJ1-1	TRBV6-4	NA	CASSEYGTRTGAFF	TGTGCCAGCAGTGAATACGGGACACGAACCGGAGCTTTCTTT
NA	TRBJ2-3	TRBV6-4	once	CASSDEGTDTQYF	TGTGCCAGCAGTGATGAGGGCACAGATACGCAGTATTTT
NA	TRBJ2-7	TRBV5-6	NA	CASSLGGSSYEQYF	TGTGCCAGCAGCTTGGGTGGGAGCTCCTACGAGCAGTACTTC
TRBD1	TRBJ1-4	TRBV19	NA	CASHLRGRVEKLFF	TGTGCCAGTCACCTCAGGGGGCGCGTTGAAAAACTGTTTTTT
NA	TRBJ2-1	TRBV7-6	NA	CASSLAGFKGDEQFF	TGTGCCAGCAGCTTAGCGGGATTCAAGGGGGATGAGCAGTTCTTC
NA	TRBJ2-7	TRBV4-1	NA	CASSQDRLSSYEQYF	TGCGCCAGCAGCCAAGATCGACTGAGCTCCTACGAGCAGTACTTC
TRBD1	TRBJ1-1	TRBV11-2	NA	CASSSTGMNTEAFF	TGTGCCAGCAGCTCGACAGGGATGAACACTGAAGCTTTCTTT
NA	TRBJ2-7	TRBV6-5	NA	CASSYAYEQYF	TGTGCCAGCAGTTACGCTTACGAGCAGTACTTC
NA	TRBJ2-5	TRBV28	NA	CASSFDRWEETQYF	TGTGCCAGCAGTTTTGATAGATGGGAAGAGACCCAGTACTTC
NA	TRBJ1-6	TRBV7-6	NA	CASSLGHYNSPLHF	TGTGCCAGCAGCCTGGGACATTATAATTCACCCCTCCACTTT
NA	TRBJ1-2	TRBV5-1	NA	CASSEGPLSGYTF	TGCGCCAGCAGCGAGGGCCCCCTAAGTGGCTACACCTTC
TRBD1	TRBJ1-2	TRBV9	NA	CASSQARTGGGGYTF	TGTGCCAGCAGCCAAGCCCGCACAGGGGGGGGTGGCTACACCTTC
TRBD2	TRBJ2-3	TRBV7-3	once	CASSLTGTSGGPFSSTDTQYF	TGTGCCAGCAGCTTAACGGGGACTAGCGGGGGGCCTTTTTCTAGCACAGATACGCAGTATTTT
NA	TRBJ2-5	TRBV7-3	NA	CASSFTGNGQETQYF	TGTGCCAGCAGCTTTACAGGCAACGGCCAAGAGACCCAGTACTTC
TRBD1	TRBJ1-1	TRBV6-6	NA	CASSYGQGNTEAFF	TGTGCCAGCAGTTACGGACAGGGGAACACTGAAGCTTTCTTT
NA	TRBJ2-1	TRBV27	NA	CASSELVDNEQFF	TGTGCCAGCAGTGAATTAGTTGATAATGAGCAGTTCTTC
NA	TRBJ2-2	TRBV4-2	NA	CASSKGGGGNTGELFF	TGTGCCAGCTCCAAGGGAGGCGGAGGGAACACCGGGGAGCTGTTTTTT
TRBD1	TRBJ2-2	TRBV9	NA	CASSVGGTGPITGELFF	TGTGCCAGCAGCGTAGGTGGGACAGGGCCTATTACCGGGGAGCTGTTTTTT
TRBD2	TRBJ2-7	TRBV6-5	NA	CASTGLAGVGEQYF	TGTGCCAGCACGGGACTAGCGGGAGTCGGCGAGCAGTACTTC
TRBD1	TRBJ2-7	TRBV18	NA	CASSFSGTVPQEQYF	TGTGCCAGCTCGTTCTCCGGGACAGTCCCTCAGGAGCAGTACTTC
NA	TRBJ2-7	TRBV7-2	once	CASSLAWTQEQYF	TGTGCCAGCAGCCTAGCCTGGACGCAGGAGCAGTACTTC
NA	TRBJ2-7	TRBV28	NA	CASSSPRKGAYEQYF	TGTGCCAGCAGTTCACCCCGGAAGGGAGCCTACGAGCAGTACTTC
TRBD1	TRBJ1-2	TRBV30	NA	CAWSRDRGLGYTF	TGTGCCTGGAGTAGGGACAGGGGGCTTGGCTACACCTTC
TRBD2	TRBJ2-7	TRBV19	NA	CASSISPGLAGQTYEQYF	TGTGCCAGTAGTATCTCACCGGGACTAGCGGGACAAACCTACGAGCAGTACTTC
NA	TRBJ2-1	TRBV6-4	few	CASSERGPSSNEQFF	TGTGCCAGCAGTGAGCGGGGGCCTTCCTCCAATGAGCAGTTCTTC
TRBD1	TRBJ2-7	TRBV11-2	NA	CATADRGATYEQYF	TGTGCCACCGCGGACAGGGGGGCCACCTACGAGCAGTACTTC
NA	TRBJ1-1	TRBV4-1	NA	CASSRNSNTEAFF	TGCGCCAGCAGCCGGAACTCGAACACTGAAGCTTTCTTT
NA	TRBJ2-5	TRBV5-1	NA	CASIGDSQETQYF	TGCGCCAGCATCGGCGACAGCCAAGAGACCCAGTACTTC
TRBD2	TRBJ2-5	TRBV9	NA	CASSATSDQETQYF	TGTGCCAGCAGCGCCACTAGCGACCAAGAGACCCAGTACTTC
NA	TRBJ1-2	TRBV6-1	NA	CASRKSNRVDGYTF	TGTGCCAGTAGAAAAAGTAACAGGGTGGACGGCTACACCTTC
TRBD2	TRBJ2-7	TRBV7-2	once	CASSQALAGYEQYF	TGTGCCAGCAGCCAAGCCCTAGCGGGCTACGAGCAGTACTTC